This T cell receptor beta chain is from a study of T cell repertoires in cytomegalovirus infection. TCRdb passed the reads through MiXCR, listing each CDR3 protein once. The sample carries around 500,000 distinct CDR3 sequences, roughly 42% recorded once. This clonotype appeared once. The antigen remains unidentified. The germline V and J ends were trimmed by 2 bases and 5 bases, with 24 bases remaining between them. The CDR3 is 19 amino acids. Germline CDR1 is LNHNV and CDR2 is YYDKDF (reference sequence). This sample comprised cultured PBMCs, obtained from culture after CMV antigen stimulation. The sequence came from a human donor in good health (CMV status not recorded). Some clones in this sample may be carry-over from other donors' samples. The genes are TRBV15 and TRBJ2-2; perhaps TRBD1 as D (5 bases). Written as DNA, the CDR3 is TGTGCCACCAGCAGAAGACCCTCGCGGCTAGGGGTAAAAACCGGGGAGCTGTTTTTT. It codes for CATSRRPSRLGVKTGELFF.